This T cell receptor (beta chain) was identified in a study of shared clonotypes between healthy human individuals. About the research overall: Three CD4 naive, three CD4 memory, two CD8 naive and one CD8 memory plate were used per donor.

Method: immunoSEQ multiplex PCR; TCRdb's copy keeps in-frame clones and lacks some. The data contain under 1,100,000 clones, 75% to 85% of them singletons. V was clipped by 6 bases and J by 5 bases, with 11 bases between them. Germline assignment: CDR1 SNHLY and CDR2 FYNNEI. There are 13 residues in the CDR3. A word on this clone: A much larger clone is a single base away; this may be a read error.

Sequencing was performed on memory CD4+ T cells from PBMCs. Regarding subset: CD45RA-negative fraction. The chain is built from TRBV2 and TRBJ2-1; D call uncertain. This clonotype originated in a man aged 18 to 30 in good health. Some clones in this sample may be carry-over from other donors' samples. The CDR3 DNA sequence: TGTGCCAGCAGCGCCGGACGGAACAATGAGCAGTTCTTC. This translates into CASSAGRNNEQFF.